This T cell receptor (beta chain) was obtained from a study of shared clonotypes between healthy human individuals. Points from the study as a whole: Rarefaction analysis demonstrated incomplete sorted-subset sequencing notwithstanding large depth.

V was pared by 3 bases and J by 8 bases, with 14 bases between. The CDR3 totals 14 residues. In germline, CDR1 is KGHSH, CDR2 LQKENI. There were no recent acute infections or vaccinations among the donors, who were healthy HIV-negative adults. Naive CD4+ cells were CD45RA-selected; the remaining cells were memory. Data came from immunoSEQ multiplex PCR; TCRdb stores just in-frame clones and leaves some out. The table lists over a million clones, roughly 80% of them singletons. This clone has a handful of counts. Its antigen remains unknown. The chain recombines TRBV18 with TRBJ2-1; D might be TRBD1 or TRBD2, each matching 5 bases. This TCR derives from a man younger than 30 in good health. The material sequenced was memory CD4+ T cells sorted from blood. Indicated subset: CD45RA-negative fraction. The CDR3 DNA follows: TGTGCCAGCTCACCCCGAACGAGGGACCATGAGCAGTTCTTC. It yields the protein CASSPRTRDHEQFF.